This T cell receptor beta chain was identified in a study of blood T cell repertoires in COVID-19. In the study's own analysis: Nucleated cell number was recorded as an estimate derived from reference gene primer amplification. Clones were read by immunoSEQ multiplex PCR, and TCRdb kept only the in-frame ones, dropping some. The V and J calls and clone size are taken from that table; D and trimming were inferred from the DNA. The table shows about 250,000 clones, with 80% to 90% occurring only once. Per germline, CDR1 SGHRS and CDR2 YFSETQ. Trimming pared 0 bases from V and 4 bases from J, leaving 7 bases between. This CDR3 is built from 14 residues.

The receptor was isolated from a woman aged 25-40 years who had recovered from COVID-19. The chain employs TRBV5-1 and TRBJ1-4, with D tentatively TRBD1 (5 bases). Sequencing was performed on PBMCs or T cells enriched from blood (not recorded which). CDR3 region: CASSLGRGNEKLFF. As DNA, the CDR3 is TGCGCCAGCAGCTTGGGGAGGGGTAATGAAAAACTGTTTTTT. Full variable domain (missing parts from reference TRBV5-1 and TRBJ1-4): KAGVTQTPRYLIKTRGQQVTLSCSPISGHRSVSWYQQTPGQGLQFLFEYFSETQRNKGNFPGRFSGRQFSNSRSEMNVSTLELGDSALYLCASSLGRGNEKLFFGSGTQLSVL.